One sample yielded the 12 T cell receptor beta chains listed below, sequenced in a study of tumor and adjacent non-tumor tissue in lung cancer (dated by TCRdb to 2016 to 2018). RNA was isolated from bulk, unsorted tissue, and RNA quality was assessed with a NanoDrop ND-1000 and an Agilent 2100. Normal lung samples were distant non-tumor tissue taken more than 3 cm from the tumor edge. The receptor library was made with multiplex PCR. Sequencing relied on an Illumina HiSeq 2500. Following protocols modified from ARM-PCR, the researchers constructed TCRbeta libraries through three rounds of nested PCR with primers (Table S4). TCRdb ran its own pipeline on the public reads, namely fastp trimming at Q25 and MiXCR clone calling, and kept in-frame beta chains. Records with the same CDR3 protein are collapsed into one entry carrying the most frequent genes and DNA. This sample lists about 67,000 distinct CDR3 sequences; roughly three quarters were detected once. The biggest ten clones account for less than 50% of the sample.

The sample comprised distant non-tumor lung tissue. The receptors were gathered from a man aged 55 to 70 with non-small cell lung cancer.

This clonotype appeared a few times. Given a much more abundant clone one base away, this may be a read error. The V and J genes are TRBV2 and TRBJ2-5; a weak D match, TRBD2 (6 bases). There are 15 residues in the CDR3. CDR1 and CDR2 from the germline V gene are SNHLY and FYNNEI. DNA for the CDR3: TGTGCCAACAGTGAGCGTAGGGGACTCACAGAGACCCAGTACTTC. Protein sequence: CANSERRGLTETQYF.

With regard to this clonotype: At one end the junction does not follow the germline gene, possibly because of a read error. The J gene is TRBJ2-3, the V gene TRBV13; D tentatively reads TRBD1 or TRBD2 (5 bases each). This CDR3 comprises 15 residues. Per the germline V gene, CDR1 is PRHDT and CDR2 is FYEKMQ (reference sequence). CDR3 DNA: TGCGCCAGCAACTTAGCGAGACAGAACACAGATACGCCGTATTTT. Translated: CASNLARQNTDTPYF.

Concerning this clonotype: The CDR3 does not end in the conserved phenylalanine or tryptophan, so this is likely a read error. The CDR3 sequence is CSGWGGRGSPPSRSNEQFY. Here the CDR3 DNA reads TGCAGCGGCTGGGGAGGGCGCGGGAGCCCGCCATCGAGGAGCAATGAGCAGTTCTAC. V gene TRBV29-1 combines with J gene TRBJ2-1; 7 bases are a match to TRBD2. The J segment lost 6 bases and the V segment lost 7 bases, leaving 27 bases of the junction unmatched. Germline CDR1 is SQVTM and CDR2 is ANQGSEA. The CDR3 contains 19 residues.

This chain joins TRBV12-3 or TRBV12-4 and TRBJ2-7; 7 nucleotides align to TRBD2. Unmatched junction bases numbered 6, after V lost 9 bases and J lost 4 bases. The CDR3 spans 12 residues. In DNA form, the CDR3 reads TGTGCCAGTCCGGGAGGTCCTTACGAGCAGTACTTC. Amino acid sequence: CASPGGPYEQYF.

On this clonotype itself: Germline and junction disagree at one end, which may indicate a read error. The chain's CDR3 is CTSSFLGSSYEQYF. CDR3 nucleotides: TGTACCAGCAGTTTTCTTGGGAGTTCATACGAGCAGTATTTC. The V and J genes are TRBV12-3 or TRBV12-4 and TRBJ2-7; D might be TRBD2 (5 bases). The CDR3 loop spans 14 amino acids.

As regards this clonotype: This may stem from a read error, because a much larger clone lies one nucleotide away. The rearrangement links TRBV5-1 to TRBJ1-1, with D unresolved. V was pared by 8 bases and J by 3 bases, with 17 bases between. Germline-derived CDR1 and CDR2 are SGHRS and YFSETQ. The CDR3 is made up of 14 amino acids. CDR3 protein: CAREYPGVDTEAFF. The CDR3 DNA reads TGCGCCAGAGAATACCCGGGCGTGGACACTGAAGCTTTCTTT.

In regard to this clonotype: A much larger clone lies one base from this, so it may be a read error. J is TRBJ2-5 and V is TRBV20-1; TRBD1 matches at 8 bases. Germline assignment: CDR1 DFQATT and CDR2 SNEGSKA (reference sequence). The V gene end was trimmed by 5 bases and the J gene end by 9 bases; junction bases not matched to a gene: 5. The CDR3 loop spans 11 amino acids. Here the CDR3 DNA reads TGCAGTGCTCTACAGGGGGAGGCCCAGTACTTC. Its translation: CSALQGEAQYF.

There are many counts of this clonotype. The genes are TRBV5-4 and TRBJ2-7; 9 nucleotides line up with TRBD2. The trim removed 4 bases at V and 3 bases at J, leaving 5 bases unmatched. Germline loops: CDR1 SGHNT, CDR2 YYREEE (reference sequence). The CDR3 consists of 14 residues. DNA of the CDR3: TGTGCCAGCAGCCGCGGGAGGGGGGGCTACGAGCAGTACTTC. This encodes CASSRGRGGYEQYF.

In this sample, this clonotype turned up many times. The CDR3 DNA sequence: TGTGCCAGCAGTTTTAGGGTTGGTGTCCACAGGGCCGGGGAGCTGTTTTTT. Its translation: CASSFRVGVHRAGELFF. The rearrangement links TRBV28 to TRBJ2-2; a weak D match, TRBD1 (6 bases). The germline gives CDR1 MDHEN, CDR2 SYDVKM. The CDR3 totals 17 residues. The V end lost 3 bases, the J end lost 6 bases, and 20 bases lay between the germline ends.

This clonotype was found once. One end of the junction does not line up with germline, which may come from a read error. This chain uses TRBV25-1 with TRBJ2-7, with D possibly matching TRBD2 (6 bases). Germline V gene data show CDR1 as MGHDK and CDR2 as SYGVNS. CDR3 size: 10 residues. The CDR3 DNA is TGTGCCATGGGGGGTCACGAGAAGTACTTC. Translating it yields CAMGGHEKYF.

Remarks on this clonotype: A much larger clone sits a single nucleotide away, making a read error possible. No conserved phenylalanine or tryptophan is present at the end of the CDR3, so a read error is the likely explanation. The CDR3 bases are TGCGCCAGCAGCTTTGAGGGCGAGCAGTACTTG. This codes for CASSFEGEQYL. V usage is TRBV5-1 and J usage is TRBJ2-7; a possible D gene is TRBD2 (5 bases). This CDR3 comprises 11 residues. Germline V gene data show CDR1 as SGHRS and CDR2 as YFSETQ. Trimming took 2 bases from V and 6 from J, leaving 6 bases between them.

Notes on this clonotype: Sequence at one end of the junction differs from germline and may be a read error. The rearrangement joins TRBV6-1 to TRBJ1-2; D possibly corresponds to TRBD1 (6 bases). This CDR3 spans 15 amino acids. The germline V gene has CDR1 MNHNS and CDR2 SASEGT. The CDR3 region has the DNA TGTACCAGTAGTGACGCGGCAAGGGGGTACTATGGCTACACCTTC. This codes for CTSSDAARGYYGYTF.